The 28 T cell receptor beta chains below were found in one sample sequenced in a study of OX40 agonist ivuxolimab in advanced cancers. Here immunoSEQ multiplex PCR was the method, and the copy in TCRdb shows in-frame clones only, minus some. The table shows approximately 30,000 clones, with 92% occurring only once. Material: CD4+ or CD8+ T cells sorted from blood, obtained in a trial of the OX40 agonist ivuxolimab. The receptor source for this set is an adult with an advanced solid tumor such as melanoma, head and neck, liver or kidney cancer.

The chain combines TRBV5-6 with TRBJ2-7; TRBD1 agrees at 7 bases. The ends lost 0 bases at V and 5 bases at J; junction bases unmatched: 5. CDR1 is SGHDT, CDR2 YYEEEE, per germline. The CDR3 consists of 14 residues. For the CDR3, the DNA is TGTGCCAGCAGCTTGGAGGGGGCTAGAAACGAGCAGTACTTC. It translates to CASSLEGARNEQYF.

V is TRBV7-9 and J is TRBJ2-7; D gene uncertain. Between the trimmed V and J ends, which lost 5 bases and 2 bases, there was a span of 13 bases. Germline loops: CDR1 SEHNR, CDR2 FQNEAQ (reference sequence). CDR3 size: 14 residues. DNA of the CDR3: TGTGCCAGCAGCCTGGTCGGCCAAGCCTACGAGCAGTACTTC. This gives the protein CASSLVGQAYEQYF.

The chain uses TRBV9 and TRBJ2-1, with a weak D call TRBD1 (6 bases). CDR1 SGDLS and CDR2 YYNGEE come from the germline V gene. This CDR3 has 14 amino acids. The germline V and J ends were trimmed by 5 bases and 3 bases, with 12 bases remaining between them. CDR3 sequence reads: CASSTGTNYNEQFF. The DNA for the CDR3 is TGTGCCAGCAGTACCGGGACAAACTACAATGAGCAGTTCTTC.

This chain connects TRBV9 to TRBJ1-1, with 9 positions matching TRBD1. Trimming cost V 0 bases and J 4 bases; bases outside gene matches: 10. The germline V gene encodes CDR1 SGDLS and CDR2 YYNGEE. This CDR3 is built from 17 residues. CDR3 loop: CASSVGQGVRSGTEAFF. In nucleotides, the CDR3 is TGTGCCAGCAGCGTAGGACAGGGGGTCAGGTCGGGCACTGAAGCTTTCTTT.

J is TRBJ2-1 and V is TRBV10-2; TRBD2 agrees at 9 bases. The CDR3 is 15 residues long. CDR1 is WSHSY and CDR2 is SAAADI in the germline V gene. Losses at the gene ends were 6 bases for V and 2 bases for J; bases not matched to a gene: 5. Here the CDR3 reads CASSIGTSPYNEQFF. CDR3 DNA sequence: TGCGCCAGCAGCATTGGGACTAGCCCCTACAATGAGCAGTTCTTC.

The V call is TRBV5-4, the J call TRBJ1-2; 7 bases align to TRBD1. V was clipped by 2 bases and J by 5 bases; unmatched bases: 9. Germline V gene data show CDR1 as SGHNT and CDR2 as YYREEE (reference sequence). The CDR3 is 15 residues long. Written as DNA, the CDR3 is TGTGCCAGCAGCTTCAGGGGGAGCATAGGGTATGGCTACACCTTC. Translated, it gives CASSFRGSIGYGYTF.

This chain connects TRBV7-9 to TRBJ2-5; no definite D call. With the DNA end fitting TRBJ2-7 better, the J assignment may be wrong. From germline, CDR1 is SEHNR and CDR2 FQNEAQ (reference sequence). The CDR3 covers 13 residues. The CDR3 loop reads CASSLPGSYEQYF. The CDR3 DNA follows: TGTGCCAGCAGCTTACCCGGTTCCTACGAGCAGTACTTC.

The rearrangement uses TRBV7-9 and TRBJ2-7; a possible D gene is TRBD1 (6 bases). The V gene's germline CDR1 is SEHNR and CDR2 FQNEAQ (reference sequence). Between the trimmed V and J ends, which lost 5 bases and 3 bases, there was a span of 11 bases. The CDR3 covers 13 residues. DNA of the CDR3: TGTGCCAGCAGCCCGACAGGAGTCTACGAGCAGTACTTC. Translating gives CASSPTGVYEQYF.

CDR3: CASSLPDFNYGYTF. For the CDR3, the DNA is TGTGCCAGCAGCCTACCAGACTTTAACTATGGCTACACCTTC. The gene calls are TRBV2 and TRBJ1-2; D gene unclear. The CDR3 spans 14 residues. V lost 6 bases to trimming and J lost 1 base, with 12 bases between them. The germline V gene encodes CDR1 SNHLY and CDR2 FYNNEI.

The chain uses TRBV15 and TRBJ2-5, with D perhaps TRBD1 (5 bases). V lost 0 bases and J 5 bases, leaving 10 bases between the germline ends. This CDR3 contains 14 residues. Germline values: CDR1 LNHNV, CDR2 YYDKDF (reference sequence). The CDR3, as DNA: TGTGCCACCAGCAGAGATAGGTGGGGCGAGACCCAGTACTTC. Protein product: CATSRDRWGETQYF.

V and J are TRBV30 and TRBJ2-6; D remains unclear. V was shortened by 0 bases and J by 0 bases, with 3 bases between the two germline ends. CDR1 is GTSNPN and CDR2 is SVGIG in the germline V gene (reference sequence). There are 14 residues in the CDR3. The CDR3 spells CAWSVSSGANVLTF. The CDR3 coding sequence is TGTGCCTGGAGTGTTTCCTCTGGGGCCAACGTCCTGACTTTC.

The sample holds one count of this clone. The chain links TRBV5-8 to TRBJ2-2, with D unclear. V was cut by 2 bases and J by 6 bases, with 11 bases left in between. Germline V gives CDR1 SGHTS, CDR2 YDEGEE. The CDR3 is 14 amino acids. CDR3 in amino acids: CASSFGGPSGELFF. The CDR3 DNA sequence: TGTGCCAGCAGCTTCGGCGGCCCCTCCGGGGAGCTGTTTTTT.

The chain recombines TRBV28 with TRBJ2-7; D unresolved. The CDR3 totals 14 residues. CDR1 and CDR2 (germline): MDHEN, SYDVKM. With 2 bases removed from V and 2 bases from J, the gap between germline ends came to 10 bases. CDR3 loop: CASSLLDVTYEQYF. The CDR3 DNA reads as TGTGCCAGCAGTTTACTGGACGTCACCTACGAGCAGTACTTC.

The chain has TRBV27 and TRBJ2-7; tentatively, D is TRBD1 (6 bases). The CDR3 consists of 14 residues. V shed 4 bases and J shed 3 bases, with 13 bases lying between them. CDR1 and CDR2 from the germline V gene are MNHEY and SMNVEV (reference sequence). The CDR3 loop is CASSSRDISYEQYF. The CDR3 DNA reads as TGTGCCAGCAGTTCCCGGGACATTAGCTACGAGCAGTACTTC.

The rearrangement uses TRBV25-1 and TRBJ2-3; the D is unclear. The CDR3 contains 13 residues. Germline assignment: CDR1 MGHDK and CDR2 SYGVNS. Trimming took 4 bases from V and 2 from J, leaving 7 bases between them. CDR3 coding DNA: TGTGCCAGCAGTGTAGGGATCACAGATACGCAGTATTTT. The encoded protein is CASSVGITDTQYF.

The J gene is TRBJ2-1, the V gene TRBV5-4, with 8 bases matching TRBD1. In germline, CDR1 is SGHNT, CDR2 YYREEE (reference sequence). J was trimmed by 7 bases and V by 4 bases; bases with no gene match: 7. The CDR3 has 14 residues. The DNA for the CDR3 is TGTGCCAGCAGCGGGGGACAGGCAGGGAATGAGCAGTTCTTC. As protein: CASSGGQAGNEQFF. Filled out from reference TRBV5-4 and TRBJ2-1, the complete variable domain reads ETGVTQSPTHLIKTRGQQVTLRCSSQSGHNTVSWYQQALGQGPQFIFQYYREEENGRGNFPPRFSGLQFPNYSSELNVNALELDDSALYLCASSGGQAGNEQFFGPGTRLTVL.

The CDR3 loop reads CASSESAEFSYGYTF. The DNA of the CDR3 is TGTGCCAGCAGTGAAAGTGCAGAGTTTAGCTATGGCTACACCTTC. The chain links TRBV2 to TRBJ1-2; D gene unclear. Germline values: CDR1 SNHLY, CDR2 FYNNEI. V was clipped by 2 bases and J by 4 bases, with 14 bases between them. This CDR3 spans 15 amino acids.

This sequence joins TRBV6-5 and TRBJ2-7; 7 bases fit TRBD2. The CDR3 extends over 13 amino acids. V shed 5 bases and J 0 bases; nucleotides not matched to a gene: 1. Germline CDR1 reads MNHEY; CDR2 reads SVGAGI. The DNA for the CDR3 is TGTGCCAGCAGTGGCGGGAGCTCCTACGAGCAGTACTTC. It specifies CASSGGSSYEQYF.

V is TRBV28 and J is TRBJ2-3, with 11 bases lining up with TRBD2. V shed 1 base and J 2 bases; nucleotides not matched to a gene: 11. CDR1 is MDHEN and CDR2 is SYDVKM in the germline V gene. This CDR3 region has 19 residues. Here the CDR3 DNA reads TGTGCCAGCAGTTTATTGCCGGGACTAGCGGAAGGCACCACAGATACGCAGTATTTT. It encodes CASSLLPGLAEGTTDTQYF.

The chain employs TRBV4-3 and TRBJ1-3; no definite D call. Trimming shortened V by 1 base and J by 0 bases, and 13 bases separated the two germline ends. This CDR3 comprises 17 residues. CDR1 is LGHNA, CDR2 YSLEER, per germline. The chain's CDR3 is CASSQAPLQISGNTIYF. The CDR3, as DNA: TGCGCCAGCAGCCAAGCGCCCTTACAGATCTCTGGAAACACCATATATTTT.

The V and J genes are TRBV28 and TRBJ1-5; 8 bases match TRBD1. This CDR3 comprises 15 residues. In germline, CDR1 is MDHEN, CDR2 SYDVKM. Trimming removed 6 bases from V and 4 bases from J; junction bases left unmatched: 8. The CDR3 loop reads CASRVPGQANQPQHF. The CDR3 DNA follows: TGTGCCAGCAGAGTACCGGGACAGGCAAATCAGCCCCAGCATTTT. The variable domain in full, completed from reference TRBV28 and TRBJ1-5, reads DVKVTQSSRYLVKRTGEKVFLECVQDMDHENMFWYRQDPGLGLRLIYFSYDVKMKEKGDIPEGYSVSREKKERFSLILESASTNQTSMYLCASRVPGQANQPQHFGDGTRLSIL.

The chain is built from TRBV15 and TRBJ2-1; TRBD1 matches 8 bases. J gave up 4 bases and V 5 bases, and 10 bases lay outside the gene matches. CDR3 length: 16 amino acids. Germline loops: CDR1 LNHNV, CDR2 YYDKDF (reference sequence). DNA for the CDR3: TGTGCCACCAGCGAAAGGGACAGGACTTTATACAATGAGCAGTTCTTC. This encodes CATSERDRTLYNEQFF.

V gene TRBV7-9 combines with J gene TRBJ2-7, with D perhaps matching TRBD1 (6 bases). The CDR3 totals 16 residues. Trimming removed 5 bases at V and 2 bases at J, with 19 bases between. Germline V gives CDR1 SEHNR, CDR2 FQNEAQ (reference sequence). This chain's CDR3 is CASSQSGVLDTYEQYF. CDR3 in DNA: TGTGCCAGCAGCCAATCAGGGGTACTAGATACCTACGAGCAGTACTTC.

The chain links TRBV5-6 to TRBJ2-1; TRBD2 might be the D (6 bases). With 5 bases removed from V and 6 bases from J, the gap between germline ends came to 12 bases. Germline-derived CDR1 and CDR2 are SGHDT and YYEEEE. There are 13 residues in the CDR3. CDR3 protein: CASSGGVGNEQFF. CDR3 nucleotide sequence: TGTGCCAGCAGTGGAGGGGTCGGCAATGAGCAGTTCTTC.

V and J are TRBV7-9 and TRBJ1-1; 7 positions match TRBD1. The CDR3 runs 16 residues. Germline V lookup: CDR1 SEHNR, CDR2 FQNEAQ (reference sequence). Germline trimming cut 5 bases from V and 8 bases from J; bases unmatched to any gene: 17. This CDR3 is CASSPHRTGEGLEAFF. The CDR3 nucleotides are TGTGCCAGCAGCCCCCATCGGACAGGAGAAGGGCTAGAAGCTTTCTTT. The full variable domain, in which reference TRBV7-9 and TRBJ1-1 provide the parts outside the CDR3, is DTGVSQNPRHKITKRGQNVTFRCDPISEHNRLYWYRQTLGQGPEFLTYFQNEAQLEKSRLLSDRFSAERPKGSFSTLEIQRTEQGDSAMYLCASSPHRTGEGLEAFFGQGTRLTVV.

The chain joins TRBV28 to TRBJ2-5; D might be TRBD2 (5 bases). Germline loops: CDR1 MDHEN, CDR2 SYDVKM. The CDR3 spans 15 residues. Trimming cost V 2 bases and J 4 bases, with 14 bases left between them. Written as DNA, the CDR3 is TGTGCCAGCAGTTTAGCCCGTCGGGAAAGAGAGACCCAGTACTTC. Amino acid sequence: CASSLARRERETQYF.

The V call is TRBV28, the J call TRBJ2-7; 9 bases map to TRBD1. This CDR3 has 14 residues. Germline-derived CDR1 and CDR2 are MDHEN and SYDVKM. J lost 5 bases, V lost 10 bases, and 12 bases had no gene match. The CDR3 region has the DNA TGTGCCACCGTCGGCGACAGGGGGACGGACGAGCAGTACTTC. Its translation: CATVGDRGTDEQYF. The whole variable domain, remainder taken from reference TRBV28 and TRBJ2-7, is DVKVTQSSRYLVKRTGEKVFLECVQDMDHENMFWYRQDPGLGLRLIYFSYDVKMKEKGDIPEGYSVSREKKERFSLILESASTNQTSMYLCATVGDRGTDEQYFGPGTRLTVT.

The chain carries TRBV28 and TRBJ1-5; 8 bases map to TRBD1. The CDR3 is made up of 16 amino acids. CDR1 is MDHEN, CDR2 SYDVKM, per germline. The J segment lost 2 bases and the V segment lost 4 bases, leaving 7 bases of the junction unmatched. DNA of the CDR3: TGTGCCAGCAGTTCGAGGACAGGGATGGGCAATCAGCCCCAGCATTTT. Amino acids: CASSSRTGMGNQPQHF.